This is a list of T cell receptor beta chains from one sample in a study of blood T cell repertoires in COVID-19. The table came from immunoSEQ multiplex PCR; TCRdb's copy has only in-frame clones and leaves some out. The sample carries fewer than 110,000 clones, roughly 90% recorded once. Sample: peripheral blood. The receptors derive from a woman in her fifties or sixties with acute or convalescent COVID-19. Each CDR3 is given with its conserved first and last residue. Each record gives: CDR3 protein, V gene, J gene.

CASSRQGEGNEKLFF	TRBV4-1	TRBJ1-4
CASSPRLADTDTQYF	TRBV7-9	TRBJ2-3
CASSVGQGQETQYF	TRBV7-6	TRBJ2-5
CASSILQSLVASTDTQYF	TRBV5-4	TRBJ2-3
CASSTPPLAGGTDTQYF	TRBV19	TRBJ2-3
CASSLGGLAGTDTQYF	TRBV7-6	TRBJ2-3
CASRRDRGTDTQYF	TRBV25-1	TRBJ2-3
CASLDRASYGYTF	TRBV19	TRBJ1-2
CASSEASRVTGELFF	TRBV2	TRBJ2-2
CASSEAYRGTEAFF	TRBV2	TRBJ1-1
CASSAIGGGLSGANVLTF	TRBV28	TRBJ2-6
CASSSTRDTEAFF	TRBV6-1	TRBJ1-1
CASSVGSSYNSPLHF	TRBV2	TRBJ1-6
CASSLEVGVANYGYTF	TRBV7-9	TRBJ1-2
CASSQDRASSTDTQYF	TRBV4-2	TRBJ2-3
CASWTGGKGTEAFF	TRBV25-1	TRBJ1-1
CASSDLRRTGGFGYTF	TRBV25-1	TRBJ1-2
CASSLEAASSYNEQFF	TRBV5-1	TRBJ2-1
CASSLEDGPLHF	TRBV5-1	TRBJ1-6
CASKGLLAYQETQYF	TRBV2	TRBJ2-5
CASSLNSPLHF	TRBV28	TRBJ1-6
CASSLGLAGPSGQYF	TRBV5-1	TRBJ2-7
CATSRDTGDYEQYF	TRBV15	TRBJ2-7
CASSSDRLVNEKLFF	TRBV18	TRBJ1-4
CASSAQGYGYTF	TRBV2	TRBJ1-2
CATSRGGAGENENEQFF	TRBV15	TRBJ2-1
CASSPLPDLTKNIQYF	TRBV18	TRBJ2-4
CAISEPLNTEAFF	TRBV10-3	TRBJ1-1
CASSQLSGRNQPQHF	TRBV3-1/TRBV3-2	TRBJ1-5
CASSLRSAGVNEQFF	TRBV5-4	TRBJ2-1
CASSQTSVTGELFF	TRBV19	TRBJ2-2
CAWTAPLGRGPYTDTQYF	TRBV30	TRBJ2-3